The present TCR beta chain was sequenced within a study of cytomegalovirus exposure and HLA in healthy donors. PCR was performed using 60 Vbeta and 13 Jbeta primers. Profiled with immunoSEQ multiplex PCR; TCRdb holds only in-frame clones, not every one. The table lists roughly 240,000 clones, around four fifths of them singletons. V was pared by 5 bases and J by 7 bases, with 10 bases of the junction left unmatched. Germline values: CDR1 SEHNR, CDR2 FQNEAQ (reference sequence). This CDR3 is 17 amino acids long. The chain employs TRBV7-9 and TRBJ2-1, with TRBD2 matching 14 bases. The receptor's source is a boy aged 10-17 years in good health and CMV-seronegative. Material: PBMCs. As DNA, the CDR3 is TGTGCCAGCAGCGCACCATCCGGGACTAGCGGGGGAAATGAGCAGTTCTTC. Residues: CASSAPSGTSGGNEQFF.